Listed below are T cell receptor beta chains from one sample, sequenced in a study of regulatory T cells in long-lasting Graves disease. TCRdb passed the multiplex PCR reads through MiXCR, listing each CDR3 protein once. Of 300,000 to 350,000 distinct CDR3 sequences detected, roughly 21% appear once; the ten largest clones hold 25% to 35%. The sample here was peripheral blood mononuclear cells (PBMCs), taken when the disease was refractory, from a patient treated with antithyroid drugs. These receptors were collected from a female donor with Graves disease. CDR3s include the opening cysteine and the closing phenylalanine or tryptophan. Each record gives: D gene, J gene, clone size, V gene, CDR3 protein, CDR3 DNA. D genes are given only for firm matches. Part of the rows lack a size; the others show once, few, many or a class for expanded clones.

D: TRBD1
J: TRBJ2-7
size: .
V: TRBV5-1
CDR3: CASSLGDSYYEQYF
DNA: TGCGCCAGCAGCTTGGGGGACAGCTACTACGAGCAGTACTTC

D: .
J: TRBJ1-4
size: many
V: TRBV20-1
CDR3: CSAKVLAAAATNEKLFF
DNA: TGCAGTGCTAAGGTGCTGGCGGCGGCGGCAACTAATGAAAAACTGTTTTTT

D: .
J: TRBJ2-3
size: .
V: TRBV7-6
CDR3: CASSLRLGTDTQYF
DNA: TGTGCCAGCAGCTTAAGGCTAGGCACAGATACGCAGTATTTT

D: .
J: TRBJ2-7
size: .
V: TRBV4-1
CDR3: CASSQEGPDEQYF
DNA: TGCGCCAGCAGCCAAGAGGGTCCGGACGAGCAGTACTTC

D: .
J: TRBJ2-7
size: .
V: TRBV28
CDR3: CASSLSGQSSYEQYF
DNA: TGTGCCAGCAGTTTATCCGGACAGAGCTCCTACGAGCAGTACTTC

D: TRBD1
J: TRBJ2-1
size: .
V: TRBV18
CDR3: CASSPLGTDNEQFF
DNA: TGTGCCAGCTCACCCCTCGGGACAGACAATGAGCAGTTCTTC

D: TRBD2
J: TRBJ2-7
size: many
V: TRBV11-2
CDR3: CASRPGLAGFYEQYF
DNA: TGTGCCAGCAGACCTGGACTAGCGGGATTCTACGAGCAGTACTTC

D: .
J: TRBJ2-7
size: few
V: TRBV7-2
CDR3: CASSLDAHTAYEQYF
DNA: TGTGCCAGCAGCTTAGATGCGCACACAGCCTACGAGCAGTACTTC

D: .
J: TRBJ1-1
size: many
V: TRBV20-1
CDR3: CSARDKGRNTEAFF
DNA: TGCAGTGCTAGAGATAAGGGCAGGAACACTGAAGCTTTCTTT

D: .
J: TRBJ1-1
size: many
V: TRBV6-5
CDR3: CASSYPPAGAINTEAFF
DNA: TGTGCCAGCAGTTACCCCCCGGCGGGGGCCATTAACACTGAAGCTTTCTTT

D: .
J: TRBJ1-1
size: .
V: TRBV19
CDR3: CASSIRWHRRNTEAFF
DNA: TGTGCCAGTAGTATTAGGTGGCACCGCAGGAACACTGAAGCTTTCTTT

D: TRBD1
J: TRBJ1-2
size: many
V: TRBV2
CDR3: CASSEEGGGDGYTF
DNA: TGTGCCAGCAGTGAAGAGGGAGGGGGCGATGGCTACACCTTC

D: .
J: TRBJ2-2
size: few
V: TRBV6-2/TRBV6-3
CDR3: CAGGHYTRGELFF
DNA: TGTGCCGGGGGACACTACACGAGGGGGGAGCTGTTTTTT

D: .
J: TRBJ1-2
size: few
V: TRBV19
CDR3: CASSIEASYYGYTF
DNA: TGTGCCAGTAGTATAGAGGCCAGCTACTATGGCTACACCTTC

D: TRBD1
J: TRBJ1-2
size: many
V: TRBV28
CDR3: CASSIEDRGRYGYTF
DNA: TGTGCCAGCAGCATCGAGGACAGGGGGAGGTATGGCTACACCTTC

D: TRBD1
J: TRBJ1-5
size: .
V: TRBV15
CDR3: CATSRSRDRVRPQHF
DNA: TGTGCCACCAGCAGAAGCCGGGACAGGGTACGCCCCCAGCATTTT

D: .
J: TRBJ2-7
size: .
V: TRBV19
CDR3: CASSTGWASEQYF
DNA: TGTGCCAGTAGTACCGGCTGGGCAAGCGAGCAGTACTTC

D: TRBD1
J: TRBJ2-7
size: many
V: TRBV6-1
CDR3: CASTGQSYEQYF
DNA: TGTGCCAGCACGGGACAGTCCTACGAGCAGTACTTC

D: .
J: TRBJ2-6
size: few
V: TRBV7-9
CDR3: CASTGSMASGANVLTF
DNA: TGTGCCAGCACGGGTTCTATGGCCTCTGGGGCCAACGTCCTGACTTTC

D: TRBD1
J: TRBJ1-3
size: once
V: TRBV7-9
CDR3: CASLNRGRGNTIYF
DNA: TGTGCCAGCCTGAATAGGGGGCGAGGAAACACCATATATTTT

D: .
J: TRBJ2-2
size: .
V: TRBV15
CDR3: CATSRWGGELFF
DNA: TGTGCCACCAGCAGATGGGGCGGGGAGCTGTTTTTT

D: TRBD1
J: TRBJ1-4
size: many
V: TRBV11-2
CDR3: CASSPDRVGEKLFF
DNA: TGTGCCAGCAGCCCCGACAGGGTGGGTGAAAAACTGTTTTTT

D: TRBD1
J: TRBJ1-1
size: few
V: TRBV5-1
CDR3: CASSTVYRGKNTEAFF
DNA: TGCGCCAGCAGCACCGTTTACAGGGGGAAGAACACTGAAGCTTTCTTT

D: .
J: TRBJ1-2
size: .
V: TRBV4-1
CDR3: CASKEGAHYGYTF
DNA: TGCGCCAGCAAAGAAGGGGCCCACTATGGCTACACCTTC

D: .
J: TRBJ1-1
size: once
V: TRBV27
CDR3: CASSPTTGRMNTEAFF
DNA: TGTGCCAGCAGTCCGACAACGGGACGAATGAACACTGAAGCTTTCTTT

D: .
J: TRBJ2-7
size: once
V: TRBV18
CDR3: CASSQGTRIGSYEQYF
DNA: TGTGCCAGCTCCCAAGGGACACGAATCGGCTCCTACGAGCAGTACTTC

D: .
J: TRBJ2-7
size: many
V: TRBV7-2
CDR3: CASSPWTDYEQYF
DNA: TGTGCCAGCAGCCCCTGGACCGACTACGAGCAGTACTTC

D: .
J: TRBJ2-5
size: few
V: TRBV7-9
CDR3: CASSSYGGRQTQYF
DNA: TGTGCCAGCAGCTCCTACGGGGGTAGGCAGACCCAGTACTTC

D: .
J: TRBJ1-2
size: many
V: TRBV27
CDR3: CASGAPDLRRYGYTF
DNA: TGTGCCAGCGGAGCCCCGGACCTCCGGCGCTATGGCTACACCTTC

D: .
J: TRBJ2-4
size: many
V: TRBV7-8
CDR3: CASSPGDSYYQYF
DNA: TGTGCCAGCAGCCCGGGGGACAGCTACTACCAGTACTTC

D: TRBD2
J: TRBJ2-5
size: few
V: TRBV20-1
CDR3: CSAIPGASGNGETQYF
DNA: TGCAGTGCTATCCCCGGAGCTAGCGGGAACGGGGAGACCCAGTACTTC

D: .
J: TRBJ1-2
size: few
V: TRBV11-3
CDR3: CASSWTRGGGGYTF
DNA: TGTGCCAGCAGCTGGACGCGGGGCGGAGGTGGCTACACCTTC